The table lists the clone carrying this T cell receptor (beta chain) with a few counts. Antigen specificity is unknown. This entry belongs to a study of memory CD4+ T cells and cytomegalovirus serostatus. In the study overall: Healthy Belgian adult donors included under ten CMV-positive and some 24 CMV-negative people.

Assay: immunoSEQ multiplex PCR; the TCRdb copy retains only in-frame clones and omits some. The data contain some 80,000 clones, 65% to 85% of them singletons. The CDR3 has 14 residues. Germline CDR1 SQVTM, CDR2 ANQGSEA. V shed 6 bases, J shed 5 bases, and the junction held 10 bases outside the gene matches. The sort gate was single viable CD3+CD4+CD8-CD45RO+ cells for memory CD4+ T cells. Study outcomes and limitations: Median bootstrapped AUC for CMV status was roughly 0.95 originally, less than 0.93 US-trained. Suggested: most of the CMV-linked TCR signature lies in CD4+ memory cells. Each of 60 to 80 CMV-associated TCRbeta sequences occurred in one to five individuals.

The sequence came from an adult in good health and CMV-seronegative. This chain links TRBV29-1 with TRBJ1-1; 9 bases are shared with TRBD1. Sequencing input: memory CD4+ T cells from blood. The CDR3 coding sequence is TGCAGCGTAACCACCGGGACAGGGTGGACTGAAGCTTTCTTT. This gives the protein CSVTTGTGWTEAFF.